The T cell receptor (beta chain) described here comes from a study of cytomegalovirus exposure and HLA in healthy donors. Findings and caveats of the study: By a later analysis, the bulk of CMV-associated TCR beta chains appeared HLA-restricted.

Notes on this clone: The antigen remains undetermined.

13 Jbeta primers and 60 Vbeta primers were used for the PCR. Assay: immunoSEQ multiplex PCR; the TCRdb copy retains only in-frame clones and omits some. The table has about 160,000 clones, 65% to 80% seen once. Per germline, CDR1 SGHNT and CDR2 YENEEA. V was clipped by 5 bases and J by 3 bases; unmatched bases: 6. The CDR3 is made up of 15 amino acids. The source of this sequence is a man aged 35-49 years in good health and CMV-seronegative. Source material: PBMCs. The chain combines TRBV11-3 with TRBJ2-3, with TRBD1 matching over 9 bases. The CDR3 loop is CASSRGTGRTDTQYF. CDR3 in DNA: TGTGCCAGCAGCCGGGGGACAGGGAGGACAGATACGCAGTATTTT.